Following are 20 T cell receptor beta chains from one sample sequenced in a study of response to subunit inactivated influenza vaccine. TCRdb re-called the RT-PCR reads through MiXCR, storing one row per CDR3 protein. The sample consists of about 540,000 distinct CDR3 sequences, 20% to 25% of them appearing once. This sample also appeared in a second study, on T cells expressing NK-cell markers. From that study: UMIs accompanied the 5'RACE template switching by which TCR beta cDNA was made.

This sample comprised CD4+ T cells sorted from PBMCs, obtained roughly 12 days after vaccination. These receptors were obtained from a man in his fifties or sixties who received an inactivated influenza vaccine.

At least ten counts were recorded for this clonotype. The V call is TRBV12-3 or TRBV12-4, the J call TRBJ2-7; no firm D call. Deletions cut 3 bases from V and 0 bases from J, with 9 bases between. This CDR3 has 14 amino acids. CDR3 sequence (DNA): TGTGCCAGCAGTTTTGGGCAAAACTCCTACGAGCAGTACTTC. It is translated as CASSFGQNSYEQYF.

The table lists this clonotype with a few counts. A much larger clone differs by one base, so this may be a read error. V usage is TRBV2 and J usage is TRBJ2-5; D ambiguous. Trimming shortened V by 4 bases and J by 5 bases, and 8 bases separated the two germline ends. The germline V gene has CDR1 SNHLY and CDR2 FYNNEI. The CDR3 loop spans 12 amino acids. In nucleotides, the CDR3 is TGTGCCAGCAGTGTAGGGTGGGAGACCCAGTACTTC. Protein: CASSVGWETQYF.

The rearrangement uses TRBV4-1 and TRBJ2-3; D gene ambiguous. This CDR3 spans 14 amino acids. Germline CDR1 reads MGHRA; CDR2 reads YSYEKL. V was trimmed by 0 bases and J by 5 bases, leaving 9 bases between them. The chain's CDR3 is CASSQEQLGDTQYF. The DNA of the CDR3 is TGCGCCAGCAGCCAAGAACAACTGGGAGATACGCAGTATTTT.

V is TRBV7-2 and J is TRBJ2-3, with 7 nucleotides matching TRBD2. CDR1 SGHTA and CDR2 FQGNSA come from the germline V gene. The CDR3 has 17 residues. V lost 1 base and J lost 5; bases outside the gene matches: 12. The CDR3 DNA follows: TGTGCCAGCAGCTTAGTCTGGGGCGAGCGGGGTCAAGATACGCAGTATTTT. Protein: CASSLVWGERGQDTQYF.

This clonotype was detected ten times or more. The CDR3 DNA follows: TGCGCCAGCAGCCAACCCGGGACAATCTACAATGAGCAGTTCTTC. Its protein product is CASSQPGTIYNEQFF. The chain couples TRBV4-1 to TRBJ2-1, with D possibly being TRBD1 (6 bases). Germline CDR1 reads MGHRA; CDR2 reads YSYEKL. This CDR3 spans 15 amino acids. Trimming left V 2 bases short and J 3 bases short, with 11 bases between.

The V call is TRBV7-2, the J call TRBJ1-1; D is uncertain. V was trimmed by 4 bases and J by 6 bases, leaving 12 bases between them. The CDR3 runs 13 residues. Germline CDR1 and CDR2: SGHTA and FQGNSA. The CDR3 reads CASSYTAAAEAFF. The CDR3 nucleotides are TGTGCCAGCAGCTACACCGCTGCCGCTGAAGCTTTCTTT.

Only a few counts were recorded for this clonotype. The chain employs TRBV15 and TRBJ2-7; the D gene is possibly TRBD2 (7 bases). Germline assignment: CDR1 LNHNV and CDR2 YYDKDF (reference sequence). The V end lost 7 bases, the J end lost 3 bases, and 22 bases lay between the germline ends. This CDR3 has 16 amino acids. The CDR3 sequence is CATKPGGGAGHYEQYF. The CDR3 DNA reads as TGTGCCACCAAGCCCGGTGGGGGGGCCGGGCACTACGAGCAGTACTTC.

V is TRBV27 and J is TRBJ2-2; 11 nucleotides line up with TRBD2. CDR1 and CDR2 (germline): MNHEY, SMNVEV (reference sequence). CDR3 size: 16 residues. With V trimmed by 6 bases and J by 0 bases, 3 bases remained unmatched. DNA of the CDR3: TGTGCCAGCAGACCTAGCGGGAGGCCGAACACCGGGGAGCTGTTTTTT. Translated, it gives CASRPSGRPNTGELFF.

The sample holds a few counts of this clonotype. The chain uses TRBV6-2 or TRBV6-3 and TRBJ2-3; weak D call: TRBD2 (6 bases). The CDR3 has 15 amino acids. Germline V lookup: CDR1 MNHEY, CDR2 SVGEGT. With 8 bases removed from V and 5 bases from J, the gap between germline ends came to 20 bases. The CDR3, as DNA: TGTGCCAGCGAGGATGACGGGAGTAGACAAGATACGCAGTATTTT. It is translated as CASEDDGSRQDTQYF.

The CDR3 protein is CASKTGLAGSYNEQFF. CDR3 sequence (DNA): TGTGCCAGCAAGACGGGACTAGCAGGCTCCTACAATGAGCAGTTCTTC. This rearrangement joins TRBV6-2 or TRBV6-3 to TRBJ2-1; 9 bases line up with TRBD2. After removal of 7 bases from V and 0 bases from J, the junction contained 7 bases not matched to a gene. Per germline, CDR1 MNHEY and CDR2 SVGEGT. The CDR3 spans 16 residues.

As DNA, the CDR3 is TGCGCCAGCAGCCTAGCGACAGGGGTTATAGAGACCCAGTACTTC. This translates into CASSLATGVIETQYF. The chain couples TRBV4-3 to TRBJ2-5, with TRBD1 matching over 8 bases. The CDR3 has 15 amino acids. Trimming at V came to 4 bases and at J to 4 bases, leaving 8 bases not matched to a gene. CDR1 LGHNA and CDR2 YSLEER come from the germline V gene.

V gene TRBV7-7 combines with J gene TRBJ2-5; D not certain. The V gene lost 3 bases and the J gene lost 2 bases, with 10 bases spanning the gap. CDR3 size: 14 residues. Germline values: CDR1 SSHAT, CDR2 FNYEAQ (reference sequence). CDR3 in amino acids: CASSLIGFQETQYF. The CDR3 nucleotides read TGTGCCAGCAGCTTGATCGGCTTTCAAGAGACCCAGTACTTC. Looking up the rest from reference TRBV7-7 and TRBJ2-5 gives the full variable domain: GAGVSQSPRYKVTKRGQDVTLRCDPISSHATLYWYQQALGQGPEFLTYFNYEAQPDKSGLPSDRFSAERPEGSISTLTIQRTEQRDSAMYRCASSLIGFQETQYFGPGTRLLVL.

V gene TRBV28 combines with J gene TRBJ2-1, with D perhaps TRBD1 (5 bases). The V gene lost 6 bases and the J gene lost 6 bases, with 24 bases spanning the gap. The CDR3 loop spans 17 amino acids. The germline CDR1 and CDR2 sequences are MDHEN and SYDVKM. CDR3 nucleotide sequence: TGTGCCAGCAGCGACACGACGACAGCCCGCCGAATCAATGAGCAGTTCTTC. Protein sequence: CASSDTTTARRINEQFF.

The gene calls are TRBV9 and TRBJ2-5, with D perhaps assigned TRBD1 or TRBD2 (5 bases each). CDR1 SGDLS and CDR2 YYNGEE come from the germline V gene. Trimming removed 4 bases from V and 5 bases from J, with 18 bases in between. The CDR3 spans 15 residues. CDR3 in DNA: TGTGCCAGCAGCCCACGCCCTTCTTGGGGGGAGACCCAGTACTTC. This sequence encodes CASSPRPSWGETQYF.

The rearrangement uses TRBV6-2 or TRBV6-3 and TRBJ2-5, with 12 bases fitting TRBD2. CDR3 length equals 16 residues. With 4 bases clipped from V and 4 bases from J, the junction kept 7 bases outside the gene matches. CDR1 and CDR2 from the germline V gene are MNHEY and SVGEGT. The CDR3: CASSSGTSGQRETQYF. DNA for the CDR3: TGTGCCAGCAGTTCTGGGACTAGCGGGCAGAGAGAGACCCAGTACTTC.

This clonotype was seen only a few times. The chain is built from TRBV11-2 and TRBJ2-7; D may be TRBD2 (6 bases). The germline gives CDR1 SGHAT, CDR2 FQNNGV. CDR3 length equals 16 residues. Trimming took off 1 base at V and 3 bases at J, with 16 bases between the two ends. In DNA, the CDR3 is TGTGCCAGCAGCTTAGGCTGGCCGGGAGAACGCTACGAGCAGTACTTC. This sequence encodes CASSLGWPGERYEQYF.

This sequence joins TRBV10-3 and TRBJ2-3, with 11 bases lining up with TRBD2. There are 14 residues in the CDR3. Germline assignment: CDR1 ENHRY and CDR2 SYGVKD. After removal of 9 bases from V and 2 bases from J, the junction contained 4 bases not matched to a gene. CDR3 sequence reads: CAIRTSGYTDTQYF. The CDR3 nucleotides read TGTGCCATTAGGACTAGCGGGTACACAGATACGCAGTATTTT.

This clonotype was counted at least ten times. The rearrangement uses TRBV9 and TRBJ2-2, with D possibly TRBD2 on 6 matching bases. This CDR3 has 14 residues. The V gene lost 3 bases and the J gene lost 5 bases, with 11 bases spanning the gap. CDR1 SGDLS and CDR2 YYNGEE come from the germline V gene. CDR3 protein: CASSEQRVTGELFF. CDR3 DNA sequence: TGTGCCAGCAGCGAACAGCGGGTAACCGGGGAGCTGTTTTTT.

CDR3 protein: CATSRDRRGVVDTQYF. The CDR3 DNA follows: TGTGCCACCAGCAGAGATCGTCGGGGAGTAGTAGATACGCAGTATTTT. The genes are TRBV15 and TRBJ2-3; D is possibly TRBD2 (5 bases). The CDR3 spans 16 residues. Per germline, CDR1 LNHNV and CDR2 YYDKDF (reference sequence). V lost 0 bases and J lost 5, with 15 bases in between.

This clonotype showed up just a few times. CDR3 sequence reads: CASRRDRGGNTIYF. CDR3 sequence (DNA): TGTGCCAGCCGTAGAGACAGGGGTGGAAACACCATATATTTT. This chain links TRBV2 with TRBJ1-3; 8 bases align to TRBD1. Per the germline V gene, CDR1 is SNHLY and CDR2 is FYNNEI. CDR3 length: 14 residues. After removal of 8 bases from V and 3 bases from J, the junction contained 6 bases not matched to a gene.